This T cell receptor (beta chain) was observed in a study of spatial heterogeneity in lung cancer. TCRdb independently ran MiXCR on the 5' RACE reads; one entry per CDR3 protein. The repertoire holds tens of thousands of distinct CDR3 sequences, with approximately 12% as singletons. Time point meaning: sample taken at primary tumor resection. Unsorted whole RNA of tumor, nontumor lung or frozen PBMC was sequenced. This clonotype was seen many times. Germline V gene sequence: CDR1 LNHNV, CDR2 YYDKDF (reference sequence). The CDR3 totals 12 residues. Trimming took off 4 bases at V and 2 bases at J, with 5 bases between the two ends.

The sample in question was PBMCs, obtained at surgery. The TCR originated in a male donor with early-stage non-small cell lung cancer. This sequence joins TRBV15 and TRBJ2-5; D unclear. The CDR3 sequence: CATSTIQETQYF. As DNA, the CDR3 is TGTGCCACCAGCACGATTCAAGAGACCCAGTACTTC.